The clone carrying this T cell receptor beta chain was seen just once. As processed by the authors: By means of reference gene primer amplification, nucleated cell counts were estimated. Profiled with immunoSEQ multiplex PCR; TCRdb holds only in-frame clones, not every one. For V, J and clone size, that table is used; D and trimming come from the DNA. The sample yields around 620,000 clones, approximately 90% seen once. The data were obtained in a study of blood T cell repertoires in COVID-19. Study in general: The United States, Italy and Spain supplied acute and convalescent COVID-19 samples. From T cells, B-cell-depleted T cells, or PBMCs came the material, which was cDNA or gDNA.

CDR1 is MNHNY and CDR2 is SVGAGI in the germline V gene (reference sequence). The CDR3 covers 14 residues. Trimming removed 5 bases at V and 1 base at J, with 9 bases between. V usage is TRBV6-6 and J usage is TRBJ1-3; D remains ambiguous. The TCR originated in a woman aged 18-29 years with acute or convalescent COVID-19. The sample comprised peripheral blood. The chain's CDR3 is CASSADWSGNTIYF. DNA of the CDR3: TGTGCCAGCAGTGCGGACTGGTCTGGAAACACCATATATTTT.